Reported below is one T cell receptor (beta chain). Its target is not known. Germline CDR1 reads SGHRS; CDR2 reads YFSETQ. V lost 5 bases, J lost 1 base, and 6 bases stayed unmatched. The length of the CDR3 is 15 residues. The data derive from a study of cytomegalovirus exposure and HLA in healthy donors. The overall study: There were fewer than 130 million unique TCR beta sequences, drawn from 200 million or so T cells, in an earlier analysis. Whole-study results and caveats: CMV serostatus was the only immune exposure information that was available.

The PCR was carried out with 60 Vbeta primers and 13 Jbeta primers. Profiled with immunoSEQ multiplex PCR; TCRdb holds only in-frame clones, not every one. Of 200,000 or so clones listed, roughly 80% are singletons. The clonotype was recovered from a man aged 25 to 40 in good health and CMV-seronegative. What was sequenced was PBMCs. The chain carries TRBV5-1 and TRBJ2-1; 7 positions match TRBD1. The CDR3 bases are TGCGCCAGCAGGTTGACAGGGCAATCCTACAATGAGCAGTTCTTC. Its protein is CASRLTGQSYNEQFF. Full variable domain (outside the CDR3, taken from reference TRBV5-1 and TRBJ2-1): KAGVTQTPRYLIKTRGQQVTLSCSPISGHRSVSWYQQTPGQGLQFLFEYFSETQRNKGNFPGRFSGRQFSNSRSEMNVSTLELGDSALYLCASRLTGQSYNEQFFGPGTRLTVL.